These 30 T cell receptor beta chains were sequenced from one sample in a study of post-analysis software for immune sequencing data (dated by TCRdb to 2014 to 2015). The study at large found these results: Significantly higher frequencies in patients than in controls were found for several TRBV segments, including TRBV5-6, TRBV5-1 and TRBV20-1.

Library prep was done by PCR. The listed sequencing device is Illumina HiSeq 2500. To reduce PCR and sequencing biases, unique molecular identifiers were built into the TCR beta cDNA libraries. TCRdb passed the public sequencing reads through fastp at Q25 and MiXCR, retaining productive beta sequences. Duplicate CDR3 protein sequences are folded into a single record with the most common DNA and genes. In this sample the table shows 500,000 to 600,000 distinct CDR3 sequences, roughly two fifths of which occur a single time. Approximately 1.7% of the sample is in the top ten clones. Their antigens remain unidentified. The specimen was blood. The receptors derive from a girl between 10 and 17 years old with multiple sclerosis.

The chain recombines TRBV4-2 with TRBJ2-1; 7 nucleotides match TRBD2. CDR3 length: 16 residues. V trimming: 2 bases; J trimming: 6 bases; junction bases outside the gene matches: 10. Germline V gene lookup returns CDR1 LGHNA and CDR2 YNFKEQ. The CDR3: CASSQPSGGRTNEQFF. The CDR3 DNA follows: TGTGCCAGCAGCCAACCCTCGGGCGGGAGAACCAATGAGCAGTTCTTC.

This clonotype was detected a few times. The chain couples TRBV6-5 to TRBJ2-5; 7 positions agree with TRBD1. Germline V gene data show CDR1 as MNHEY and CDR2 as SVGAGI. V lost 8 bases to trimming and J lost 3 bases; unmatched junction nucleotides: 12. The length of the CDR3 is 15 residues. As DNA, the CDR3 is TGTGCCAGCGGTTCGTCCGGGACAGTGAAAGAGACCCAGTACTTC. Translating gives CASGSSGTVKETQYF.

The chain joins TRBV3-1 to TRBJ2-3; 10 bases map to TRBD2. CDR3 length: 16 residues. CDR1 and CDR2 (germline): LGHDT, YNNKEL (reference sequence). Trimming cost V 1 base and J 4 bases; bases outside gene matches: 5. CDR3 DNA sequence: TGTGCCAGCAGCCAAGTAGCGGGAGGCGTCGCAGATACGCAGTATTTT. It codes for CASSQVAGGVADTQYF.

The chain joins TRBV12-5 to TRBJ2-7; 9 positions agree with TRBD1. CDR1 LGHNT and CDR2 FRNRAP come from the germline V gene. The CDR3 is 16 amino acids. J gave up 3 bases and V 7 bases, and 13 bases lay outside the gene matches. CDR3 coding DNA: TGTGCTAGTGCCGGGTGGGACGGGACAGGGCTCTACGAGCAGTACTTC. Translating it yields CASAGWDGTGLYEQYF.

This sequence joins TRBV3-1 and TRBJ2-7, with TRBD1 matching 10 bases. The J call may be in error: the DNA end matches TRBJ2-5 better. The CDR3 loop spans 14 amino acids. Germline loops: CDR1 LGHDT, CDR2 YNNKEL (reference sequence). The CDR3: CASSQRDRGETQYF. In DNA form, the CDR3 reads TGTGCCAGCAGCCAACGGGACAGGGGCGAGACCCAGTACTTC.

This sequence joins TRBV6-1 and TRBJ1-2, with 8 bases fitting TRBD1. Losses at the gene ends were 5 bases for V and 8 bases for J; bases not matched to a gene: 7. The CDR3 extends over 13 amino acids. Germline loops: CDR1 MNHNS, CDR2 SASEGT. CDR3: CASSIGGQGGYTF. In DNA form, the CDR3 reads TGTGCCAGCAGTATTGGAGGACAGGGCGGCTACACCTTC.

V gene TRBV19 combines with J gene TRBJ2-3; D gene ambiguous. The CDR3 has 14 amino acids. V lost 1 base and J lost 5, with 10 bases in between. Germline V gene lookup returns CDR1 LNHDA and CDR2 SQIVND (reference sequence). The CDR3 DNA follows: TGTGCCAGTAGTATAGTGGGGATAGAAGATACGCAGTATTTT. Its protein product is CASSIVGIEDTQYF.

This clonotype was seen only a few times. The chain links TRBV20-1 to TRBJ1-6; D is uncertain. The V end was cut by 1 base, the J end by 0 bases, with 4 bases between. CDR1 and CDR2 (germline): DFQATT, SNEGSKA (reference sequence). The CDR3 spans 14 residues. The CDR3 reads CSARGFSYNSPLHF. For the CDR3, the DNA is TGCAGTGCTAGAGGGTTCTCCTATAATTCACCCCTCCACTTT.

V usage is TRBV7-8 and J usage is TRBJ2-7; 10 bases are shared with TRBD1. The CDR3 contains 15 residues. V gave up 1 base and J gave up 2 bases; unmatched junction bases: 2. Germline CDR1 SGHVS, CDR2 FQNEAQ. The CDR3 DNA is TGTGCCAGCAGCTTAGGGGACAGGGGCCCCTACGAGCAGTACTTC. Protein product: CASSLGDRGPYEQYF.

This clonotype was seen only a few times. The CDR3 here is CASSERQGLSEQYF. The CDR3 nucleotides are TGTGCCAGCAGCGAACGACAGGGGCTAAGCGAGCAGTACTTC. This chain uses TRBV7-9 with TRBJ2-7; 8 nucleotides agree with TRBD1. Per the germline V gene, CDR1 is SEHNR and CDR2 is FQNEAQ (reference sequence). Losses at the gene ends were 5 bases for V and 6 bases for J; bases not matched to a gene: 9. The CDR3 has 14 residues. Using reference TRBV7-9 and TRBJ2-7 for the parts outside the CDR3, the full variable domain is DTGVSQNPRHKITKRGQNVTFRCDPISEHNRLYWYRQTLGQGPEFLTYFQNEAQLEKSRLLSDRFSAERPKGSFSTLEIQRTEQGDSAMYLCASSERQGLSEQYFGPGTRLTVT.

The chain is built from TRBV5-1 and TRBJ2-3, with 12 bases fitting TRBD2. Trimming took 0 bases from V and 2 from J; bases not matched to a gene: 4. The CDR3 has 17 residues. Germline V lookup: CDR1 SGHRS, CDR2 YFSETQ. CDR3 bases: TGCGCCAGCAGCTTGGATCCTAGCGGGAGGGCCACAGATACGCAGTATTTT. This gives the protein CASSLDPSGRATDTQYF. Using reference TRBV5-1 and TRBJ2-3 for the parts outside the CDR3, the full variable domain is KAGVTQTPRYLIKTRGQQVTLSCSPISGHRSVSWYQQTPGQGLQFLFEYFSETQRNKGNFPGRFSGRQFSNSRSEMNVSTLELGDSALYLCASSLDPSGRATDTQYFGPGTRLTVL.

This chain connects TRBV20-1 to TRBJ2-5, with D perhaps matching TRBD2 (5 bases). The CDR3 is 14 residues long. CDR1 is DFQATT, CDR2 SNEGSKA, per germline (reference sequence). V lost 6 bases to trimming and J lost 0 bases, with 14 bases between them. The CDR3 DNA reads TGCAGTGCCCCGAGAGAGGACTACCAAGAGACCCAGTACTTC. Its translation: CSAPREDYQETQYF.

The chain recombines TRBV9 with TRBJ2-1; 10 bases fit TRBD1. The CDR3 runs 15 residues. Trimming took 3 bases from V and 9 from J; bases not matched to a gene: 9. CDR1 is SGDLS, CDR2 YYNGEE, per germline. The CDR3 loop reads CASSDRQGAAAEQFF. CDR3 nucleotide sequence: TGTGCCAGCAGCGACCGACAGGGGGCTGCCGCTGAGCAGTTCTTC.

The V call is TRBV7-8, the J call TRBJ2-2; D is undetermined. V lost 2 bases, J lost 0 bases, and 10 bases lay in between. Germline V lookup: CDR1 SGHVS, CDR2 FQNEAQ. The CDR3 has 16 amino acids. In nucleotides, the CDR3 is TGTGCCAGCAGCTTAATACCAAGGCCGAACACCGGGGAGCTGTTTTTT. This sequence encodes CASSLIPRPNTGELFF.

This rearrangement joins TRBV5-1 to TRBJ2-1; D might be TRBD1 or TRBD2, each matching 6 bases. CDR1 and CDR2 from the germline V gene are SGHRS and YFSETQ. V lost 1 base and J 10 bases, leaving 12 bases between the germline ends. The CDR3 runs to 13 residues. The CDR3 DNA reads TGCGCCAGCAGCTTGAGTAGGGGGGAGGAGCAGTTCTTC. Translated, it gives CASSLSRGEEQFF.

The rearrangement uses TRBV6-5 and TRBJ1-2, with D possibly matching TRBD1 (5 bases). The CDR3 has 15 residues. Trimming left V 4 bases short and J 0 bases short, with 12 bases between. The V gene's germline CDR1 is MNHEY and CDR2 SVGAGI. This CDR3 is CASSWGSIANYGYTF. In DNA, the CDR3 is TGTGCCAGCAGTTGGGGGAGCATCGCTAACTATGGCTACACCTTC.

A single count supports this clonotype. The gene calls are TRBV12-3 or TRBV12-4 and TRBJ2-1; 7 positions match TRBD2. V lost 3 bases to trimming and J lost 7 bases; unmatched junction nucleotides: 6. CDR3 length equals 14 residues. The CDR3 coding sequence is TGTGCCAGCAGTTTCGACGGGAGGATGAATGAGCAGTTCTTC. Protein sequence: CASSFDGRMNEQFF.

This clonotype was counted only a few times. The CDR3 DNA is TGCAGTGCTAGGGGGACAGGGGGCACAGATACGCAGTATTTT. This sequence encodes CSARGTGGTDTQYF. This chain joins TRBV20-1 and TRBJ2-3; 10 nucleotides agree with TRBD1. V shed 3 bases and J 1 base; nucleotides not matched to a gene: 1. From germline, CDR1 is DFQATT and CDR2 SNEGSKA (reference sequence). CDR3 length equals 14 residues.

DNA for the CDR3: TGTGCCAGCAGCTTAGCAGGACCGAACTACGAGCAGTACTTC. Amino acids: CASSLAGPNYEQYF. The chain uses TRBV11-2 and TRBJ2-5, with D unclear. The tail of the sequence fits TRBJ2-7 better, so the J call may be wrong. The CDR3 is 14 residues long. CDR1 SGHAT and CDR2 FQNNGV come from the germline V gene.

The chain carries TRBV6-5 and TRBJ1-4; 8 nucleotides line up with TRBD1. V was clipped by 5 bases and J by 7 bases; unmatched bases: 12. The length of the CDR3 is 16 residues. Germline CDR1 reads MNHEY; CDR2 reads SVGAGI. CDR3 residues: CASSHRQGRIFEKLFF. CDR3 sequence (DNA): TGTGCCAGCAGTCACAGACAGGGGAGGATTTTTGAAAAACTGTTTTTT.

Concerning this clonotype: The junction does not match germline at one end; this may be a read error. The gene calls are TRBV7-9 and TRBJ2-5; maybe TRBD1 (6 bases). The CDR3 covers 13 residues. CDR1 SEHNR and CDR2 FQNEAQ come from the germline V gene (reference sequence). The CDR3 protein is CASSRGQQGTQYF. The CDR3, as DNA: TGTGCCAGCAGCCGTGGACAGCAAGGGACCCAGTACTTC.

V usage is TRBV5-1 and J usage is TRBJ2-6, with no clear D. This CDR3 has 18 residues. CDR1 SGHRS and CDR2 YFSETQ come from the germline V gene. V was shortened by 3 bases and J by 0 bases, with 16 bases between the two germline ends. CDR3 nucleotides: TGCGCCAGCAGCTCTACCCTGCGGTTCCTCTCTGGGGCCAACGTCCTGACTTTC. Amino acids: CASSSTLRFLSGANVLTF.

The gene calls are TRBV10-3 and TRBJ1-1; D unclear. Trimming took 0 bases from V and 0 from J, leaving 8 bases between them. This CDR3 contains 15 residues. Germline CDR1 reads ENHRY; CDR2 reads SYGVKD. Written as DNA, the CDR3 is TGTGCCATCAGTGAGTCGCCAGTCATGAACACTGAAGCTTTCTTT. Translation: CAISESPVMNTEAFF.

The chain uses TRBV5-1 and TRBJ2-1, with TRBD1 matching over 7 bases. Germline CDR1 is SGHRS and CDR2 is YFSETQ. CDR3 length: 16 residues. Trimming cost V 4 bases and J 3 bases; bases outside gene matches: 10. This CDR3 is CASSVADRVLYNEQFF. The DNA of the CDR3 is TGCGCCAGCAGCGTGGCTGACAGGGTGCTCTACAATGAGCAGTTCTTC. Full variable domain (remainder filled in from reference TRBV5-1 and TRBJ2-1): KAGVTQTPRYLIKTRGQQVTLSCSPISGHRSVSWYQQTPGQGLQFLFEYFSETQRNKGNFPGRFSGRQFSNSRSEMNVSTLELGDSALYLCASSVADRVLYNEQFFGPGTRLTVL.

This chain joins TRBV5-1 and TRBJ2-1; 13 bases agree with TRBD2. Trimming removed 4 bases from V and 10 bases from J; junction bases left unmatched: 2. The CDR3 has 13 residues. Germline loops: CDR1 SGHRS, CDR2 YFSETQ. CDR3 sequence: CASSEGLAGEQFF. CDR3 nucleotides: TGCGCCAGCAGCGAGGGACTAGCGGGAGAGCAGTTCTTC.

The chain uses TRBV10-3 and TRBJ2-6; 8 positions match TRBD1. The CDR3 has 18 residues. Germline assignment: CDR1 ENHRY and CDR2 SYGVKD. V shed 5 bases and J 2 bases; nucleotides not matched to a gene: 11. The CDR3 bases are TGTGCCATCAGTAAGGACAGGGTCTTGCTAGCTGGGGCCAACGTCCTGACTTTC. Translating gives CAISKDRVLLAGANVLTF.

The chain couples TRBV6-6 to TRBJ1-2; D is perhaps TRBD1 (5 bases). Deletions cut 5 bases from V and 7 bases from J, with 8 bases between. Germline CDR1 and CDR2: MNHNY and SVGAGI (reference sequence). The CDR3 sequence is 11 residues long. The CDR3 loop is CASSIGVGYTF. The DNA for the CDR3 is TGTGCCAGCAGTATAGGGGTTGGCTACACCTTC.

This clonotype was seen only a few times. The chain is built from TRBV6-6 and TRBJ2-3; TRBD2 agrees at 11 bases. The CDR3 loop spans 14 amino acids. V lost 7 bases and J lost 9; bases outside the gene matches: 9. Germline V gene sequence: CDR1 MNHNY, CDR2 SVGAGI (reference sequence). The CDR3 is CASIGLAGRDTQYF. In DNA, the CDR3 is TGTGCCAGCATCGGACTAGCGGGTCGGGACACGCAGTATTTT.

This clonotype was detected a few times. At one end the junction does not follow the germline gene, possibly because of a read error. The V and J genes are TRBV5-1 and TRBJ2-1, with 8 positions matching TRBD1. The CDR3 consists of 16 residues. Germline assignment: CDR1 SGHRS and CDR2 YFSETQ. CDR3: CASRSVVDRGGNEQFF. The DNA for the CDR3 is TGTGCCAGCAGGTCTGTTGTTGACAGGGGAGGCAATGAGCAGTTCTTC.

This clonotype was detected a few times. The chain couples TRBV29-1 to TRBJ2-6; D is uncertain. Between the trimmed V and J ends, which lost 5 bases and 2 bases, there was a span of 7 bases. The CDR3 extends over 13 amino acids. Germline assignment: CDR1 SQVTM and CDR2 ANQGSEA. The CDR3 DNA reads as TGCAGCGTTCATGGGGCTGGGGCCAACGTCCTGACTTTC. It encodes CSVHGAGANVLTF.